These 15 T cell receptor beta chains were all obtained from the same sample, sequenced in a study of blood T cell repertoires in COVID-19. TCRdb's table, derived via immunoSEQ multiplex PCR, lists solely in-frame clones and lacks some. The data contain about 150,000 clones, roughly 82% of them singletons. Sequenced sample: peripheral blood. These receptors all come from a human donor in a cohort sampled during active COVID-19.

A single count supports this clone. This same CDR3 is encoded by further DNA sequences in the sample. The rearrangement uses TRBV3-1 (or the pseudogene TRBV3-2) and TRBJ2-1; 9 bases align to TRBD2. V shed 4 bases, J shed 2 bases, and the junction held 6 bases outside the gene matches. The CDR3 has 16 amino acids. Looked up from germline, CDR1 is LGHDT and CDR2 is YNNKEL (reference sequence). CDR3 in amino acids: CASSPLLAGAYNEQFF. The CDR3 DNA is TGTGCCAGCAGCCCATTACTAGCGGGTGCCTACAATGAGCAGTTCTTC.

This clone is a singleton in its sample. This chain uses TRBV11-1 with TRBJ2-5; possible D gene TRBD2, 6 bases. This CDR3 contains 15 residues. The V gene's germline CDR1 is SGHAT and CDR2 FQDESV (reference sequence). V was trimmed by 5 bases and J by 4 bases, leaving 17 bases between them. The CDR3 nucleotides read TGTGCCAGCAGCCCACCATGGGGTAGCGGAGAGACCCAGTACTTC. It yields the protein CASSPPWGSGETQYF.

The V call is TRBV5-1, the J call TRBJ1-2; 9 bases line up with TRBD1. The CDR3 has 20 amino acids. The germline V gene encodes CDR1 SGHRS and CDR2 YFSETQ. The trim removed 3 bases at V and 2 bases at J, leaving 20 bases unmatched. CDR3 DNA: TGCGCCAGCAGCTCACGACCTCCCGCCCCGGGACAGGGTCCAAACTATGGCTACACCTTC. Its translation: CASSSRPPAPGQGPNYGYTF.

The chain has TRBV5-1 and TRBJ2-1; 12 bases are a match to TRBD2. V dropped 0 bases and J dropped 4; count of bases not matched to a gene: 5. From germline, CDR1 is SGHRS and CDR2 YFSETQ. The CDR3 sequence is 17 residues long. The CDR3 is CASSLAPGTSGYNEQFF. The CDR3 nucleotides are TGCGCCAGCAGCTTGGCACCCGGGACTAGCGGGTACAATGAGCAGTTCTTC.

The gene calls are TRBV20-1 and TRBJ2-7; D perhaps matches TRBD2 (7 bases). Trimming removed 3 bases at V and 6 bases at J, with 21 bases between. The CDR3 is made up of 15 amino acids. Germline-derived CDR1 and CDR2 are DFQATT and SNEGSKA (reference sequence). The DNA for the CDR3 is TGCAGTGCTAGTCGAGGGGGGGCGGGGTCCCTCGAGCAGTACTTC. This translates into CSASRGGAGSLEQYF.

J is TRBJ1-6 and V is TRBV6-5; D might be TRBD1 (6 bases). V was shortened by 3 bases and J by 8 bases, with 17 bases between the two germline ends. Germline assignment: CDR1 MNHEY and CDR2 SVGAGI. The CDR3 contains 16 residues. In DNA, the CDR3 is TGTGCCAGCAGTTATAGTAGGGGGTACGGCGATTCACCCCTCCACTTT. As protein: CASSYSRGYGDSPLHF.

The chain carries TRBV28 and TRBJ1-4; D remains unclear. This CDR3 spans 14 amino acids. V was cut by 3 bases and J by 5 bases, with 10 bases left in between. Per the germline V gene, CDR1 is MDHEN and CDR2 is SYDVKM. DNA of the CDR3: TGTGCCAGCAGTTTGATCGGGTTCAATGAAAAACTGTTTTTT. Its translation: CASSLIGFNEKLFF.

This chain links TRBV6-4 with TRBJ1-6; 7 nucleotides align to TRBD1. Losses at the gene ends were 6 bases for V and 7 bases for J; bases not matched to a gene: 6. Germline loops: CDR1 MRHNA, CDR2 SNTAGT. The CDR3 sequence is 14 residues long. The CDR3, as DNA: TGTGCCAGCAGCCGGGACAGCCTAAATTCACCCCTCCACTTT. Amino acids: CASSRDSLNSPLHF.

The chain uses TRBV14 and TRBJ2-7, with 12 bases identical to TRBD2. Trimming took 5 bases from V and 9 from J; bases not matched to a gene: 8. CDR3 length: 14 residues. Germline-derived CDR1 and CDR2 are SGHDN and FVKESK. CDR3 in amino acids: CASSEGLAGSRQYV. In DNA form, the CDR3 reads TGTGCCAGCAGCGAGGGACTAGCGGGTTCAAGGCAGTACGTC.

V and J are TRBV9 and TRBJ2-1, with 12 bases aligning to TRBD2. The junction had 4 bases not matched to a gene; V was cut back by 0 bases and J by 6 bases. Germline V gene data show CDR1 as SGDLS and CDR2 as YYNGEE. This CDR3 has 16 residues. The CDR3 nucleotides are TGTGCCAGCAGCGTAGGGACTAGCGGGAATGTCAATGAGCAGTTCTTC. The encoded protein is CASSVGTSGNVNEQFF.

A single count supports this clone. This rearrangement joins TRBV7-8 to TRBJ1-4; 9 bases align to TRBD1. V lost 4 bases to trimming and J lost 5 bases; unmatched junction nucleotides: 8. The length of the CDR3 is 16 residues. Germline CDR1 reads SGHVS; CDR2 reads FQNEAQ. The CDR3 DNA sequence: TGTGCCAGCAGCTCCCAGGACAGGGGATTCAATGAAAAACTGTTTTTT. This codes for CASSSQDRGFNEKLFF.

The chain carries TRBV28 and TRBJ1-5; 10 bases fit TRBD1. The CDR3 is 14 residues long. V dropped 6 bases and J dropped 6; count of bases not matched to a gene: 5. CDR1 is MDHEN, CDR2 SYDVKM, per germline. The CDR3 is CASRPGQGSQPQHF. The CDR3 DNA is TGTGCCAGCAGACCGGGACAGGGGTCTCAGCCCCAGCATTTT.

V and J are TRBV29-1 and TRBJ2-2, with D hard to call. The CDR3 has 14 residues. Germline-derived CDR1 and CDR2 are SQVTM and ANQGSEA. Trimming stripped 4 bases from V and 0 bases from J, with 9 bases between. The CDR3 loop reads CSVGGSANTGELFF. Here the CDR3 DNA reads TGCAGCGTTGGTGGCTCCGCGAACACCGGGGAGCTGTTTTTT.

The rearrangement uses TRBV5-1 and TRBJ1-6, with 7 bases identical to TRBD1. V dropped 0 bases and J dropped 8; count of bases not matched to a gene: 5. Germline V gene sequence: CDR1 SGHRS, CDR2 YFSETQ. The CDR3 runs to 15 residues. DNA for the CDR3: TGCGCCAGCAGCTTGGCAGGCAGGGGGGATTCACCCCTCCACTTT. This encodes CASSLAGRGDSPLHF.

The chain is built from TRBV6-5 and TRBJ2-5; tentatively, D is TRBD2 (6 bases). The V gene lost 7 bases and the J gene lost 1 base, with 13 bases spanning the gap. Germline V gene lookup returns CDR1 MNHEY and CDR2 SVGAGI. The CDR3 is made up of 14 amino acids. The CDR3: CASTLTSPQETQYF. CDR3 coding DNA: TGTGCCAGCACTCTTACTAGCCCCCAAGAGACCCAGTACTTC.